These T cell receptor beta chains were read from a single sample in a study of cytomegalovirus exposure and HLA in healthy donors. The method was immunoSEQ multiplex PCR; TCRdb's version includes in-frame clones alone and lacks a portion of them. The sample carries some 160,000 clones, around 73% recorded once. The sequencing sample was made of PBMCs. The receptors were sampled from a male donor in good health and CMV-seronegative. The CDR3 runs from the conserved cysteine through the conserved F or W.

J,V,CDR3
TRBJ2-2,TRBV18,CASSPQDRPGVELFF
TRBJ1-2,TRBV6-6,CASSAGTGPAGYTF
TRBJ2-7,TRBV13,CASSSLQLTSYEQYF
TRBJ1-1,TRBV7-2,CALEDRRQAFF
TRBJ1-3,TRBV12-5,CASGEGTGQYF
TRBJ2-1,TRBV7-3,CASSQPGTRNEQFF
TRBJ2-2,TRBV6-4,CASSASGDTGELFF
TRBJ2-6,TRBV28,CASTKQVQGISGANVLTF
TRBJ1-3,TRBV5-1,CASSPGQGGNTIYF
TRBJ1-6,TRBV19,CASRNRDRGGSPLHF
TRBJ2-7,TRBV11-2,CASGSFRDRKYEQYF
TRBJ1-1,TRBV6-1,CASSSDRDTEAFF
TRBJ2-7,TRBV6-5,CASRDRKYEQYF
TRBJ2-3,TRBV7-3,CASSSGLAPETQYF
TRBJ1-2,TRBV18,CASSPMTVNYGYTF
TRBJ2-7,TRBV6-1,CASSGFSGLGEQYF
TRBJ1-1,TRBV19,CASSTHRGVTTEAFF
TRBJ1-5,TRBV28,CASSPIRGPNQPQHF
TRBJ1-6,TRBV27,CASSPPDLPGTPLHF
TRBJ2-7,TRBV9,CASSVAGGGEQYF
TRBJ1-1,TRBV7-9,CASSTGNTEAFF
TRBJ1-1,TRBV4-3,CASSQVMNTEAFF
TRBJ2-1,TRBV5-1,CASSEGLAGVHEQFF
TRBJ2-7,TRBV5-1,CASSLAAASHEQYF
TRBJ2-7,TRBV6-1,CASSSIAGLSYEQYF
TRBJ1-2,TRBV7-3,CASSYDRGYGYTF
TRBJ2-5,TRBV5-1,CASSRGPIETQYF
TRBJ2-1,TRBV28,CASSFFRDRAYNEQFF
TRBJ2-4,TRBV4-3,CASSQEHVSGVKNIQYF
TRBJ1-1,TRBV6-6,CATLRQGPNTEAFF
TRBJ1-1,TRBV5-1,CASSLGREAEAFF
TRBJ2-7,TRBV11-1,CASSSPRASGRQEQYF
TRBJ2-3,TRBV7-2,CASSFFEADTQYF
TRBJ1-1,TRBV5-1,CASSLTANTEAFF
TRBJ2-5,TRBV13,CASSPGQGETQYF
TRBJ2-3,TRBV11-2,CASSQRTSGNTDTQYF
TRBJ1-1,TRBV2,CASSVGGTEAFF